The clone carrying this T cell receptor beta chain has a count of ten or more. This sample is drawn from a study of shared clonotypes between healthy human individuals. Germline trimming cut 8 bases from V and 2 bases from J; bases unmatched to any gene: 6. CDR3 length: 14 amino acids. Germline loops: CDR1 MNHNS, CDR2 SASEGT. As processed by the authors: ImmunoSEQ output held junction-only sequences without quality scores, so filtering differed. The assay was immunoSEQ multiplex PCR, and TCRdb's table has in-frame clones only and misses some. V, J and clone size reflect that table, while D and trimming were determined from the DNA. This sample has around 100,000 clones, with about 66% found just once.

Source material: memory CD8+ T cells sorted from blood. Sample subset: CD45RO+ cells pooled with CCR7-negative TemRA cells. The origin of this receptor is a woman aged 25 to 45 in good health. The chain couples TRBV6-1 to TRBJ1-5; 7 positions agree with TRBD1. CDR3 nucleotides: TGTGCCAGCTCCGTAGGGACAGGCAATCAGCCCCAGCATTTT. Amino acids: CASSVGTGNQPQHF.